Below, 6 T cell receptor beta chains from the same sample are listed, as sequenced in a study of blood T cell repertoires in COVID-19. Profiled with immunoSEQ multiplex PCR; TCRdb holds only in-frame clones, not every one. This sample yields about 140,000 clones, of which roughly 80% are seen a single time; approximately 15% belongs to the top ten. Specimen: peripheral blood. These receptors came from a man aged 50-60 years with acute or convalescent COVID-19.

This clone was counted a single time. This chain links TRBV7-3 with TRBJ2-3; tentative D call: TRBD1 (6 bases). CDR3 length equals 16 residues. Germline V lookup: CDR1 SGHTA, CDR2 FQGTGA. Trimming shortened V by 0 bases and J by 5 bases, and 15 bases separated the two germline ends. The DNA for the CDR3 is TGTGCCAGCAGCTTAACCGTGACCAAAGGGGGAGATACGCAGTATTTT. The encoded protein is CASSLTVTKGGDTQYF. Variable domain in full (rest from reference TRBV7-3 and TRBJ2-3): GAGVSQTPSNKVTEKGKYVELRCDPISGHTALYWYRQSLGQGPEFLIYFQGTGAADDSGLPNDRFFAVRPEGSVSTLKIQRTERGDSAVYLCASSLTVTKGGDTQYFGPGTRLTVL.

This clone was seen only a few times. The chain links TRBV4-2 to TRBJ2-2; D gene uncertain. This CDR3 spans 14 amino acids. Trimming removed 4 bases from V and 0 bases from J, with 6 bases in between. Germline V lookup: CDR1 LGHNA, CDR2 YNFKEQ. CDR3 sequence (DNA): TGTGCCAGCAGCCCCCGCGCGAACACCGGGGAGCTGTTTTTT. Encoded protein: CASSPRANTGELFF.

The J gene is TRBJ2-6, the V gene TRBV11-2, with 8 positions matching TRBD1. The germline V gene has CDR1 SGHAT and CDR2 FQNNGV. The CDR3 length is 15 residues. After removal of 6 bases from V and 4 bases from J, the junction contained 5 bases not matched to a gene. DNA of the CDR3: TGTGCCAGCAGTTGGACAGGGACAGGGGCCAACGTCCTGACTTTC. Protein product: CASSWTGTGANVLTF.

The chain joins TRBV28 to TRBJ1-1; D is uncertain. Trimming stripped 3 bases from V and 0 bases from J, with 11 bases between. This CDR3 contains 15 residues. CDR1 MDHEN and CDR2 SYDVKM come from the germline V gene. CDR3 sequence: CASSFPSGVNTEAFF. For the CDR3, the DNA is TGTGCCAGCAGTTTCCCGAGCGGGGTGAACACTGAAGCTTTCTTT.

The chain carries TRBV6-5 and TRBJ1-3; D gene uncertain. V shed 6 bases and J shed 0 bases, with 9 bases lying between them. Germline V lookup: CDR1 MNHEY, CDR2 SVGAGI. The CDR3 has 14 amino acids. In DNA, the CDR3 is TGTGCCAGCAGCCGGTTCGGCTCTGGAAACACCATATATTTT. Residues: CASSRFGSGNTIYF.

Concerning this clone: Since the CDR3 does not end with the conserved phenylalanine or tryptophan, this likely comes from a read error. Because the CDR3's place on the DNA is in doubt, the DNA is left out and the CDR3 is given as listed by TCRdb. The rearrangement joins TRBV4-1 to TRBJ1-1; the table's D call, TRBD1, has no DNA check behind it. CDR1 MGHRA and CDR2 YSYEKL come from the germline V gene. Inclusive of both ends, the CDR3 amounts to 14 amino acids. CDR3: CASSQEDRGRGFEA.